The present entry profiles one T cell receptor (beta chain) with its context. The sample is drawn from a study of Ad26.COV2.S vaccination and SARS-CoV-2 variants. In the study overall: Dosing was one shot or two shots 56 days apart.

Only in-frame clones appear in the TCRdb table, and some are missing; sequencing was by immunoSEQ multiplex PCR. The sample contains fewer than 400,000 clones, around four fifths of which appear only once. The length of the CDR3 is 12 residues. Trimming stripped 0 bases from V and 6 bases from J, with 6 bases between. Per the germline V gene, CDR1 is SGHVS and CDR2 is FQNEAQ. Treatment in this sample: 15 to 20 received Ad26.COV2.S at low or high dose, single or two shots; 5 received placebo; per-sample allocation not given. All samples were drawn on day 63, counting from the first vaccine or placebo injection.

The receptor was isolated from a person between 18 and 60 years old who received the Ad26.COV2.S COVID-19 vaccine or a placebo. The chain links TRBV7-8 to TRBJ2-7; no reliable D call. Here the sequenced sample was peripheral blood, taken in a trial of Ad26.COV2.S vaccine versus placebo. The CDR3 loop is CASSLALGEQYF. The CDR3 nucleotides are TGTGCCAGCAGCTTAGCGCTGGGCGAGCAGTACTTC.